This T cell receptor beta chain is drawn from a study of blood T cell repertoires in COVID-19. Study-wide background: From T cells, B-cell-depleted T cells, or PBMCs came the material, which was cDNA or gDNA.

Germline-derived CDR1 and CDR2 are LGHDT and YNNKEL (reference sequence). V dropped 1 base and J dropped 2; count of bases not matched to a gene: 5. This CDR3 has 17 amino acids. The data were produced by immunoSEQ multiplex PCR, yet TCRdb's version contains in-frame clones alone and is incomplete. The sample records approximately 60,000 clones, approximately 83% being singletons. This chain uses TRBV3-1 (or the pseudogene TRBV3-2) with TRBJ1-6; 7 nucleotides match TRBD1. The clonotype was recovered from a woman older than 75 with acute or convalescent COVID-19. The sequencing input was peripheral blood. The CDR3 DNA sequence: TGTGCCAGCAGCCAAGTGGCAGGGGGAACCTATAATTCACCCCTCCACTTT. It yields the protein CASSQVAGGTYNSPLHF.